This T cell receptor (beta chain) was sequenced for a study of CD8 T cells in ankylosing spondylitis. Study results and limitations: The disease-linked clones had a CD8+ phenotype and low blood frequencies. A subset of motif variants has previously been described in the synovial fluid and blood of reactive arthritis. The authors reported significant enrichment of disease-linked clones in matched ankylosing spondylitis synovial fluid. For ankylosing spondylitis blood, a TCR beta motif of under 10 highly homologous variants appeared characteristic.

The V end was cut by 0 bases, the J end by 1 base, with 1 base between. This CDR3 has 13 residues. Germline CDR1 SGHTA, CDR2 FQGTGA. This clonotype was seen repeatedly, ten times or more. What it binds is not known. A quantitative 5'-RACE method, one with molecular barcodes, was used to make TCR beta libraries. One entry per CDR3 protein results from TCRdb running MiXCR on the 5' RACE reads. The sample consists of around 130,000 distinct CDR3 sequences, over 15% of them appearing once. This clonotype was sampled from a male donor with ankylosing spondylitis. Sequencing was done on a sample of blood, either unsorted or a sorted T cell fraction (not recorded which). The genes are TRBV7-3 and TRBJ2-1; D is ambiguous. This CDR3 reads CASSLTSYNEQFF. The CDR3 nucleotides are TGTGCCAGCAGCTTAACTTCCTACAATGAGCAGTTCTTC.